One sample yielded the 22 T cell receptor beta chains listed below, sequenced in a study of shared clonotypes between healthy human individuals. CD45RO negativity and positive selection for CCR7 defined naive CD8 cells, a population that excluded terminally differentiated effector memory CD45RA+ cells. Sequencing was performed with immunoSEQ multiplex PCR; in TCRdb, only in-frame clones are kept and a portion is missing. Here the sample spans millions of clones, less than 95% being singletons. Material: naive CD8+ T cells sorted from blood. These receptors originate from a man aged 18 to 30 in good health.

Only one count was recorded for this clone. V and J are TRBV6-1 and TRBJ2-7; D unclear. Trimming shortened V by 2 bases and J by 2 bases, and 10 bases separated the two germline ends. Germline values: CDR1 MNHNS, CDR2 SASEGT. The CDR3 runs to 14 residues. CDR3 bases: TGTGCCAGCAGTGAATTACTTACAACCTACGAGCAGTACTTC. Its protein product is CASSELLTTYEQYF.

V is TRBV7-8 and J is TRBJ2-5, with a tentative D call TRBD1 (5 bases). The germline gives CDR1 SGHVS, CDR2 FQNEAQ. The CDR3 consists of 13 residues. V lost 7 bases to trimming and J lost 1 base, with 10 bases between them. The CDR3 protein is CASNQGFQETQYF. DNA for the CDR3: TGTGCCAGCAATCAGGGTTTCCAAGAGACCCAGTACTTC.

Comment on this clone: Additional DNA sequences in this sample encode the identical CDR3. The chain joins TRBV27 to TRBJ2-7, with D possibly TRBD2 on 6 matching bases. Germline CDR1 and CDR2: MNHEY and SMNVEV (reference sequence). The CDR3 runs 13 residues. Trimming removed 5 bases from V and 1 base from J, with 9 bases in between. CDR3 region: CASSHRGSYEQYF. CDR3 coding DNA: TGTGCCAGCAGTCACCGGGGGTCCTACGAGCAGTACTTC.

The chain links TRBV10-3 to TRBJ2-5, with unresolved D. Germline lookup yields CDR1 ENHRY and CDR2 SYGVKD. Trimming left V 4 bases short and J 0 bases short, with 6 bases between. This CDR3 region has 13 residues. The CDR3 here is CAISAQNQETQYF. The CDR3 region has the DNA TGTGCCATCAGTGCTCAGAACCAAGAGACCCAGTACTTC.

The chain links TRBV7-2 to TRBJ1-6, with D maybe TRBD1 (6 bases). V lost 3 bases, J lost 0 bases, and 18 bases lay in between. Germline V CDR1 and CDR2: SGHTA, FQGNSA. The CDR3 runs to 19 residues. CDR3 protein: CASSFPQSGGSSYNSPLHF. In DNA, the CDR3 is TGTGCCAGCAGCTTCCCCCAATCGGGGGGCTCCTCCTATAATTCACCCCTCCACTTT.

The chain uses TRBV2 and TRBJ1-4; D remains ambiguous. This CDR3 has 15 amino acids. The ends were cut back, 5 bases at V and 6 bases at J, with 16 bases in the middle. The germline V gene encodes CDR1 SNHLY and CDR2 FYNNEI. CDR3 loop: CASSISRIGDEKLFF. The CDR3 bases are TGTGCCAGCAGTATAAGCAGGATAGGTGATGAAAAACTGTTTTTT.

J is TRBJ2-5 and V is TRBV29-1; the D gene is possibly TRBD2 (6 bases). With 0 bases removed from V and 3 bases from J, the gap between germline ends came to 11 bases. Germline CDR1 and CDR2: SQVTM and ANQGSEA. The CDR3 runs to 14 residues. The CDR3 DNA reads as TGCAGCGTTGAAGATCAGGAGGGAGAAGAGACCCAGTACTTC. Amino acid sequence: CSVEDQEGEETQYF.

The J gene is TRBJ2-5, the V gene TRBV5-6, with D perhaps TRBD1 (6 bases). Germline V gene data show CDR1 as SGHDT and CDR2 as YYEEEE. The V end was cut by 5 bases, the J end by 8 bases, with 10 bases between. The CDR3 is 11 residues long. CDR3 residues: CASSSQGTQYF. CDR3 DNA: TGTGCCAGCAGTTCACAGGGTACCCAGTACTTC.

J is TRBJ2-5 and V is TRBV5-6; TRBD1 matches 8 bases. Germline V gene sequence: CDR1 SGHDT, CDR2 YYEEEE. V lost 3 bases and J lost 1; bases outside the gene matches: 2. This CDR3 is built from 14 residues. The CDR3 sequence: CASSYGTGQETQYF. The CDR3 DNA is TGTGCCAGCAGCTACGGGACAGGCCAAGAGACCCAGTACTTC.

This chain connects TRBV5-6 to TRBJ2-2; 9 nucleotides align to TRBD1. V was pared by 1 base and J by 5 bases, with 6 bases of the junction left unmatched. The CDR3 has 16 residues. Per the germline V gene, CDR1 is SGHDT and CDR2 is YYEEEE. The CDR3 spells CASSLLMDRGTGELFF. Here the CDR3 DNA reads TGTGCCAGCAGCTTGTTAATGGACAGGGGTACCGGGGAGCTGTTTTTT.

V and J are TRBV27 and TRBJ2-2; D not resolved. With 8 bases removed from V and 4 bases from J, the gap between germline ends came to 8 bases. Looked up from germline, CDR1 is MNHEY and CDR2 is SMNVEV (reference sequence). The CDR3 spans 12 residues. CDR3 sequence reads: CASRHFTGELFF. DNA for the CDR3: TGTGCCAGCCGCCATTTCACCGGGGAGCTGTTTTTT.

The rearrangement links TRBV11-2 to TRBJ2-7; tentative D call: TRBD2 (6 bases). Germline V gene data show CDR1 as SGHAT and CDR2 as FQNNGV. This CDR3 is 13 amino acids long. V dropped 3 bases and J dropped 6 bases, with 12 bases sitting between them. The CDR3 DNA sequence: TGTGCCAGCAGCTTCGGGGGAATGGGCGAGCAGTACTTC. It encodes CASSFGGMGEQYF.

The gene calls are TRBV5-1 and TRBJ1-1; D call uncertain. The germline V and J ends were trimmed by 0 bases and 6 bases, with 18 bases remaining between them. The length of the CDR3 is 16 residues. Germline V lookup: CDR1 SGHRS, CDR2 YFSETQ. The CDR3 DNA reads TGCGCCAGCAGCTTGGACCGGGTGGAGATGGGCGCTGAAGCTTTCTTT. Translating it yields CASSLDRVEMGAEAFF. Full variable domain (rest looked up from reference TRBV5-1 and TRBJ1-1): KAGVTQTPRYLIKTRGQQVTLSCSPISGHRSVSWYQQTPGQGLQFLFEYFSETQRNKGNFPGRFSGRQFSNSRSEMNVSTLELGDSALYLCASSLDRVEMGAEAFFGQGTRLTVV.

The chain combines TRBV28 with TRBJ1-3; D is undetermined. The CDR3 is 16 amino acids. Germline CDR1 MDHEN, CDR2 SYDVKM. The germline V and J ends were trimmed by 3 bases and 0 bases, with 12 bases remaining between them. CDR3 nucleotides: TGTGCCAGCAGTTTTTCGGGCGAAGCCTCTGGAAACACCATATATTTT. Amino acid sequence: CASSFSGEASGNTIYF.

This clone occurred once. The chain combines TRBV10-3 with TRBJ1-1; D is unresolved. Germline CDR1 is ENHRY and CDR2 is SYGVKD. The CDR3 is 13 amino acids. Trimming stripped 0 bases from V and 4 bases from J, with 6 bases between. The CDR3 spells CAISESGITEAFF. The CDR3 region has the DNA TGTGCCATCAGTGAGTCAGGGATCACTGAAGCTTTCTTT.

The chain combines TRBV4-1 with TRBJ1-5; no clear D gene. V was trimmed by 4 bases and J by 3 bases, leaving 13 bases between them. Germline V gene sequence: CDR1 MGHRA, CDR2 YSYEKL. The CDR3 length is 15 residues. The CDR3 nucleotides read TGCGCCAGCAGCCCGGCTGTTCAGCTCAATCAGCCCCAGCATTTT. Its translation: CASSPAVQLNQPQHF.

CDR3 region: CATSRDYGSSYNSPLHF. In nucleotides, the CDR3 is TGTGCCACCAGCAGAGATTACGGGAGCTCCTATAATTCACCCCTCCACTTT. The V call is TRBV15, the J call TRBJ1-6; no clear D. CDR1 is LNHNV, CDR2 YYDKDF, per germline (reference sequence). The CDR3 loop spans 17 amino acids. V lost 0 bases and J lost 0, with 9 bases in between. The full variable domain, with the rest looked up from reference TRBV15 and TRBJ1-6, is DAMVIQNPRYQVTQFGKPVTLSCSQTLNHNVMYWYQQKSSQAPKLLFHYYDKDFNNEADTPDNFQSRRPNTSFCFLDIRSPGLGDTAMYLCATSRDYGSSYNSPLHFGNGTRLTVT.

The chain combines TRBV5-6 with TRBJ2-1; tentative D call: TRBD2 (5 bases). Trimming took off 1 base at V and 0 bases at J, with 20 bases between the two ends. Germline values: CDR1 SGHDT, CDR2 YYEEEE. There are 19 residues in the CDR3. The CDR3 here is CASSLSEGFEGLSYNEQFF. CDR3 DNA sequence: TGTGCCAGCAGCTTGAGCGAGGGTTTTGAGGGCCTCTCCTACAATGAGCAGTTCTTC.

J is TRBJ2-5 and V is TRBV2, with TRBD2 identical over 7 bases. The CDR3 spans 17 residues. In germline, CDR1 is SNHLY, CDR2 FYNNEI. Losses at the gene ends were 1 base for V and 5 bases for J; bases not matched to a gene: 13. The CDR3 reads CASSEEGPRLARETQYF. As DNA, the CDR3 is TGTGCCAGCAGTGAAGAGGGCCCCCGACTAGCCCGGGAGACCCAGTACTTC.

This chain connects TRBV10-3 to TRBJ2-3; TRBD2 agrees at 7 bases. CDR1 and CDR2 from the germline V gene are ENHRY and SYGVKD. J lost 8 bases, V lost 2 bases, and 4 bases had no gene match. The CDR3 extends over 13 amino acids. The CDR3 nucleotides are TGTGCCATCAGTGAGAGTGGGGAGGGTACGCAGTATTTT. The encoded protein is CAISESGEGTQYF.

V usage is TRBV5-4 and J usage is TRBJ2-7, with 8 bases lining up with TRBD1. The V gene end was trimmed by 1 base and the J gene end by 3 bases; junction bases not matched to a gene: 3. Germline values: CDR1 SGHNT, CDR2 YYREEE (reference sequence). The CDR3 extends over 14 amino acids. CDR3 protein: CASSLPDRDYEQYF. The CDR3 DNA reads TGTGCCAGCAGCTTGCCGGACAGGGACTACGAGCAGTACTTC.

This chain connects TRBV14 to TRBJ2-7; D call uncertain. The CDR3 covers 14 residues. Trimming removed 1 base from V and 6 bases from J, with 13 bases in between. CDR1 SGHDN and CDR2 FVKESK come from the germline V gene. The CDR3 nucleotides read TGTGCCAGCAGCCAAGTGATCGGCTGGGGCGAGCAGTACTTC. This gives the protein CASSQVIGWGEQYF.